Presented here are 22 T cell receptor beta chains from one specimen sequenced in a study of CD8+ T cells in alopecia areata. The sequencing template was cDNA reverse transcribed from extracted RNA. Sequenced by immunoSEQ multiplex PCR; TCRdb stores in-frame clones only, minus some. In the table there are approximately 99,000 clones, approximately 50% of which are singletons. The sequenced material came from NKG2D-low CD8+ T cells sorted from blood. The receptors were gathered from a human donor with alopecia areata.

This chain connects TRBV13 to TRBJ2-3; D might be TRBD1 (5 bases). Germline CDR1 is PRHDT and CDR2 is FYEKMQ (reference sequence). The CDR3 runs to 13 residues. Trimming took 0 bases from V and 8 from J, leaving 9 bases between them. CDR3 sequence (DNA): TGTGCCAGCAGCTTAGGTGGACAAGGTACGCAGTATTTT. Its protein is CASSLGGQGTQYF.

The chain combines TRBV5-1 with TRBJ2-7; D is undetermined. The V gene's germline CDR1 is SGHRS and CDR2 YFSETQ. There are 14 residues in the CDR3. V lost 4 bases to trimming and J lost 6 bases, with 17 bases between them. The CDR3 DNA reads as TGCGCCAGCAGCCCAGACGACGGAGTAAGCGAGCAGTACTTC. Encoded protein: CASSPDDGVSEQYF.

This clone was recorded once. The V gene is TRBV27, the J gene TRBJ1-1, with D uncertain. This CDR3 has 15 amino acids. Between the trimmed V and J ends, which lost 1 base and 0 bases, there was a span of 9 bases. Germline CDR1 and CDR2: MNHEY and SMNVEV (reference sequence). The CDR3 sequence is CASSLWRELNTEAFF. The CDR3 nucleotides are TGTGCCAGCAGTTTATGGCGGGAGTTGAACACTGAAGCTTTCTTT.

J is TRBJ2-1 and V is TRBV7-8, with 13 bases fitting TRBD2. The ends lost 1 base at V and 5 bases at J; junction bases unmatched: 5. The CDR3 has 17 residues. Germline lookup yields CDR1 SGHVS and CDR2 FQNEAQ. The CDR3, as DNA: TGTGCCAGCAGCTTAGTCGAAGGGACTAGCGGGAACAATGAGCAGTTCTTC. Residues: CASSLVEGTSGNNEQFF.

The chain employs TRBV2 and TRBJ2-1, with 8 bases lining up with TRBD2. The CDR3 sequence is 16 residues long. CDR1 and CDR2 (germline): SNHLY, FYNNEI. With 2 bases clipped from V and 2 bases from J, the junction kept 5 bases outside the gene matches. The CDR3 here is CASSEISGAPYNEQFF. The CDR3 nucleotides read TGTGCCAGCAGTGAAATTAGCGGGGCCCCCTACAATGAGCAGTTCTTC. Filled out from reference TRBV2 and TRBJ2-1, the complete variable domain reads EPEVTQTPSHQVTQMGQEVILRCVPISNHLYFYWYRQILGQKVEFLVSFYNNEISEKSEIFDDQFSVERPDGSNFTLKIRSTKLEDSAMYFCASSEISGAPYNEQFFGPGTRLTVL.

This sequence joins TRBV5-1 and TRBJ2-7, with D tentatively TRBD2 (5 bases). CDR1 is SGHRS and CDR2 is YFSETQ in the germline V gene. Deletions cut 0 bases from V and 3 bases from J, with 10 bases between. The CDR3 spans 14 residues. CDR3 in amino acids: CASSLAAGNYEQYF. The CDR3 nucleotides are TGCGCCAGCAGCTTGGCCGCGGGCAACTACGAGCAGTACTTC.

V is TRBV28 and J is TRBJ2-2; 10 nucleotides line up with TRBD1. The germline CDR1 and CDR2 sequences are MDHEN and SYDVKM. The CDR3 sequence is 15 residues long. V lost 7 bases, J lost 3 bases, and 5 bases stayed unmatched. CDR3 nucleotide sequence: TGTGCCAGCATCGACAGGGGGCCTGACACCGGGGAGCTGTTTTTT. Translated, it gives CASIDRGPDTGELFF.

CDR3 in amino acids: CASSLRDTDTQYF. The DNA of the CDR3 is TGTGCCAGCAGTTTAAGGGACACAGATACGCAGTATTTT. The rearrangement joins TRBV28 to TRBJ2-3; no clear D. The CDR3 is 13 amino acids. Germline loops: CDR1 MDHEN, CDR2 SYDVKM. Trimming stripped 2 bases from V and 2 bases from J, with 5 bases between.

This clone was found once. The chain links TRBV5-1 to TRBJ1-1, with D perhaps TRBD1 (6 bases). This CDR3 has 15 residues. V lost 2 bases to trimming and J lost 5 bases, with 16 bases between them. Per germline, CDR1 SGHRS and CDR2 YFSETQ. Here the CDR3 reads CASSFRGGISTEAFF. DNA for the CDR3: TGCGCCAGCAGCTTTCGGGGGGGCATCAGTACTGAAGCTTTCTTT.

This clone was observed a handful of times. The chain is built from TRBV7-9 and TRBJ1-2; no clear D. The CDR3 contains 12 residues. The germline V gene has CDR1 SEHNR and CDR2 FQNEAQ (reference sequence). The V and J ends lost 6 bases and 8 bases respectively, with 13 bases between them. Written as DNA, the CDR3 is TGTGCCAGCAGTCTCGGTCCGGAGGGCTACACCTTC. Protein sequence: CASSLGPEGYTF.

This chain links TRBV2 with TRBJ1-5; 10 bases map to TRBD1. The V segment lost 5 bases and the J segment 6 bases; nucleotides outside the gene matches: 4. Germline V gives CDR1 SNHLY, CDR2 FYNNEI. This CDR3 has 14 residues. CDR3 DNA sequence: TGTGCCAGCAGTATAGGGACAGGGGTTCAGCCCCAGCATTTT. Translating it yields CASSIGTGVQPQHF. Combining the CDR3 with reference TRBV2 and TRBJ1-5 gives the whole variable domain EPEVTQTPSHQVTQMGQEVILRCVPISNHLYFYWYRQILGQKVEFLVSFYNNEISEKSEIFDDQFSVERPDGSNFTLKIRSTKLEDSAMYFCASSIGTGVQPQHFGDGTRLSIL.

The V call is TRBV29-1, the J call TRBJ2-1; 7 bases agree with TRBD2. V gave up 4 bases and J gave up 5 bases; unmatched junction bases: 14. This CDR3 contains 16 residues. Looked up from germline, CDR1 is SQVTM and CDR2 is ANQGSEA. The CDR3 sequence: CSVVWGGAGINNEQFF. The CDR3 coding sequence is TGCAGCGTTGTTTGGGGAGGGGCCGGAATTAACAATGAGCAGTTCTTC.

The chain combines TRBV7-2 with TRBJ2-2; 11 bases map to TRBD1. The CDR3 length is 13 residues. CDR1 is SGHTA, CDR2 FQGNSA, per germline. The J segment lost 6 bases and the V segment lost 9 bases, leaving 3 bases of the junction unmatched. CDR3 sequence (DNA): TGTGCCAGGAGGGACAGGGGGTCCGGGGAGCTGTTTTTT. Translating gives CARRDRGSGELFF.

In DNA, the CDR3 is TGCGCCAGCAGCTTGGCAAAAGTCAGTTGGCTATCCTCCTCTGGGGCCAACGTCCTGACTTTC. It codes for CASSLAKVSWLSSSGANVLTF. The chain combines TRBV5-1 with TRBJ2-6; D gene unclear. Germline values: CDR1 SGHRS, CDR2 YFSETQ. The CDR3 is 21 amino acids. Trimming removed 0 bases at V and 0 bases at J, with 22 bases between. The full variable domain, its missing parts supplied by reference TRBV5-1 and TRBJ2-6, is KAGVTQTPRYLIKTRGQQVTLSCSPISGHRSVSWYQQTPGQGLQFLFEYFSETQRNKGNFPGRFSGRQFSNSRSEMNVSTLELGDSALYLCASSLAKVSWLSSSGANVLTFGAGSRLTVL.

This clone appeared many times. The rearrangement joins TRBV18 to TRBJ2-2, with TRBD2 identical over 13 bases. This CDR3 spans 19 amino acids. Germline V gives CDR1 KGHSH, CDR2 LQKENI. After removal of 2 bases from V and 0 bases from J, the junction contained 6 bases not matched to a gene. The CDR3 DNA reads TGTGCCAGCTCACCATATGGACTAGCGGGAGAGGCGAACACCGGGGAGCTGTTTTTT. Its translation is CASSPYGLAGEANTGELFF.

The rearrangement joins TRBV7-9 to TRBJ2-7, with D uncertain. Per germline, CDR1 SEHNR and CDR2 FQNEAQ (reference sequence). Deletions cut 5 bases from V and 2 bases from J, with 10 bases between. The CDR3 is 13 amino acids. Here the CDR3 reads CASSPDPTYEQYF. The CDR3 nucleotides are TGTGCCAGCAGCCCCGACCCAACCTACGAGCAGTACTTC.

This clone was recorded a few times. This chain joins TRBV19 and TRBJ1-1, with a tentative D call TRBD1 (6 bases). The V and J ends lost 7 bases and 4 bases respectively, with 16 bases between them. CDR3 size: 14 residues. The V gene's germline CDR1 is LNHDA and CDR2 SQIVND (reference sequence). DNA of the CDR3: TGTGCCAGTAAGGAGTGGGGAGGGGGCACTGAAGCTTTCTTT. It translates to CASKEWGGGTEAFF.

The rearrangement joins TRBV2 to TRBJ2-7, with 7 nucleotides matching TRBD1. The CDR3 is 14 residues long. CDR1 and CDR2 from the germline V gene are SNHLY and FYNNEI. The junction had 13 bases not matched to a gene; V was cut back by 10 bases and J by 4 bases. CDR3 nucleotides: TGTGCCACAATCCGGGACAGCCTTAATTACGAGCAGTACTTC. Translation: CATIRDSLNYEQYF. Full variable domain (rest looked up from reference TRBV2 and TRBJ2-7): EPEVTQTPSHQVTQMGQEVILRCVPISNHLYFYWYRQILGQKVEFLVSFYNNEISEKSEIFDDQFSVERPDGSNFTLKIRSTKLEDSAMYFCATIRDSLNYEQYFGPGTRLTVT.

This rearrangement joins TRBV2 to TRBJ1-1; D is ambiguous. This CDR3 has 14 residues. V lost 6 bases to trimming and J lost 0 bases, with 11 bases between them. Looked up from germline, CDR1 is SNHLY and CDR2 is FYNNEI. CDR3 loop: CASRPGPMNTEAFF. CDR3 nucleotide sequence: TGTGCCAGCAGGCCAGGACCCATGAACACTGAAGCTTTCTTT. The complete variable domain, with remaining parts taken from reference TRBV2 and TRBJ1-1, reads EPEVTQTPSHQVTQMGQEVILRCVPISNHLYFYWYRQILGQKVEFLVSFYNNEISEKSEIFDDQFSVERPDGSNFTLKIRSTKLEDSAMYFCASRPGPMNTEAFFGQGTRLTVV.

This clone appeared once. V usage is TRBV18 and J usage is TRBJ2-7; tentative D call: TRBD1 (6 bases). CDR3 length: 14 residues. Trimming took off 2 bases at V and 3 bases at J, with 11 bases between the two ends. Germline values: CDR1 KGHSH, CDR2 LQKENI. CDR3 sequence: CASSPDTGYYEQYF. The CDR3 coding sequence is TGTGCCAGCTCACCAGACACAGGGTACTACGAGCAGTACTTC.

The gene calls are TRBV10-3 and TRBJ2-1, with TRBD2 matching 10 bases. This CDR3 is 14 amino acids long. Unmatched junction bases numbered 7, after V lost 2 bases and J lost 12 bases. Germline CDR1 ENHRY, CDR2 SYGVKD. The CDR3 DNA is TGTGCCATCAGTGAGCCGACCACTAGCGGGGTGCAGTTCTTC. This gives the protein CAISEPTTSGVQFF.

CDR3 in amino acids: CASSPREEETQYF. The CDR3 DNA is TGTGCCAGCAGCCCCCGGGAGGAGGAGACCCAGTACTTC. The chain links TRBV7-8 to TRBJ2-5, with 7 nucleotides matching TRBD2. Losses at the gene ends were 5 bases for V and 5 bases for J; bases not matched to a gene: 5. This CDR3 is built from 13 residues. The V gene's germline CDR1 is SGHVS and CDR2 FQNEAQ. Full variable domain (rest looked up from reference TRBV7-8 and TRBJ2-5): GAGVSQSPRYKVAKRGQDVALRCDPISGHVSLFWYQQALGQGPEFLTYFQNEAQLDKSGLPSDRFFAERPEGSVSTLKIQRTQQEDSAVYLCASSPREEETQYFGPGTRLLVL.